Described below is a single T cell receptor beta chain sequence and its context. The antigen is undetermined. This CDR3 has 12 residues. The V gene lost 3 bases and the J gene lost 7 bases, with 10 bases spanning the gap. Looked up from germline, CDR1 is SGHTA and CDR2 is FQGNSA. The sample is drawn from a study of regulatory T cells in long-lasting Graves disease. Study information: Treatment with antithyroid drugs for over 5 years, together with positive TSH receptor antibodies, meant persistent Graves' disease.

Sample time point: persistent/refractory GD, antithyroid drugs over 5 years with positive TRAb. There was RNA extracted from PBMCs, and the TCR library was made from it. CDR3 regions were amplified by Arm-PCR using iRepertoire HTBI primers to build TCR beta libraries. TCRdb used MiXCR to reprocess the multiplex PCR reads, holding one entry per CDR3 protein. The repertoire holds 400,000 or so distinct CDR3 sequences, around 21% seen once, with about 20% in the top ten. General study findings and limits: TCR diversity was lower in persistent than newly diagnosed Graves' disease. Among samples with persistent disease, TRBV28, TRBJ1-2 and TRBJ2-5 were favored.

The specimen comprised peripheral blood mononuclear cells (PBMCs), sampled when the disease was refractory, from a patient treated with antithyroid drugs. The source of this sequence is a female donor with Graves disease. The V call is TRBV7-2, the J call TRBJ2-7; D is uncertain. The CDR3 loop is CASSFAGREQYF. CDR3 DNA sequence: TGTGCCAGCAGCTTTGCAGGACGGGAGCAGTACTTC.